The 16 T cell receptor beta chains below were found in one sample sequenced in a study of shared clonotypes between healthy human individuals. Method: immunoSEQ multiplex PCR; TCRdb's copy keeps in-frame clones and lacks some. Seen here are some 2,000,000 clones, 90% to 95% observed once, and the top ten hold 0.13%. Sequencing was performed on naive CD4+ T cells sorted from blood. Noted subset: CD45RA+ positively selected. The receptor set was obtained from a man between 18 and 35 years old in good health.

The chain recombines TRBV4-1 with TRBJ1-1; 7 bases are shared with TRBD1. Germline V lookup: CDR1 MGHRA, CDR2 YSYEKL. The CDR3 has 13 amino acids. V shed 7 bases and J 3 bases; nucleotides not matched to a gene: 5. The CDR3 protein is CASMPGTDTEAFF. The DNA for the CDR3 is TGCGCCAGCATGCCCGGGACAGACACTGAAGCTTTCTTT.

The rearrangement uses TRBV2 and TRBJ2-2; 8 nucleotides match TRBD1. The CDR3 is 14 residues long. Trimming at V came to 10 bases and at J to 4 bases, leaving 8 bases not matched to a gene. CDR1 and CDR2 from the germline V gene are SNHLY and FYNNEI. CDR3: CATEDRAGTGELFF. In nucleotides, the CDR3 is TGTGCCACCGAGGACAGGGCTGGCACCGGGGAGCTGTTTTTT.

The genes are TRBV30 and TRBJ1-1; 7 positions match TRBD1. CDR1 is GTSNPN and CDR2 is SVGIG in the germline V gene (reference sequence). J was trimmed by 0 bases and V by 4 bases; bases with no gene match: 8. The CDR3 is made up of 15 amino acids. The CDR3 is CAWTRGQYMNTEAFF. As DNA, the CDR3 is TGTGCCTGGACGAGGGGGCAGTACATGAACACTGAAGCTTTCTTT. The full variable domain, completed using reference TRBV30 and TRBJ1-1, is SQTIHQWPATLVQPVGSPLSLECTVEGTSNPNLYWYRQAAGRGLQLLFYSVGIGQISSEVPQNLSASRPQDRQFILSSKKLLLSDSGFYLCAWTRGQYMNTEAFFGQGTRLTVV.

V usage is TRBV5-4 and J usage is TRBJ2-2; no definite D call. Deletions cut 2 bases from V and 2 bases from J, with 10 bases between. The CDR3 has 15 amino acids. CDR1 is SGHNT and CDR2 is YYREEE in the germline V gene (reference sequence). As DNA, the CDR3 is TGTGCCAGCAGCTTTTATGCCGATAACACCGGGGAGCTGTTTTTT. Translation: CASSFYADNTGELFF. Full variable domain (remainder filled in from reference TRBV5-4 and TRBJ2-2): ETGVTQSPTHLIKTRGQQVTLRCSSQSGHNTVSWYQQALGQGPQFIFQYYREEENGRGNFPPRFSGLQFPNYSSELNVNALELDDSALYLCASSFYADNTGELFFGEGSRLTVL.

The chain is built from TRBV7-2 and TRBJ2-1; D might be TRBD2 (5 bases). The CDR3 runs to 17 residues. Trimming pared 1 base from V and 7 bases from J, leaving 20 bases between. Germline CDR1 is SGHTA and CDR2 is FQGNSA. Written as DNA, the CDR3 is TGTGCCAGCAGCTTAGGAAGTATGGGCCTCAGGAGGAATGAGCAGTTCTTC. It codes for CASSLGSMGLRRNEQFF.

The rearrangement uses TRBV6-1 and TRBJ1-5; a possible D gene is TRBD1 (5 bases). CDR1 is MNHNS, CDR2 SASEGT, per germline. This CDR3 is built from 14 residues. V was shortened by 6 bases and J by 7 bases, with 16 bases between the two germline ends. The CDR3 region is CASSPDRRGQPQHF. The DNA for the CDR3 is TGTGCCAGCAGCCCCGACAGAAGGGGACAGCCCCAGCATTTT.

V usage is TRBV6-1 and J usage is TRBJ2-1; D perhaps matches TRBD1 (5 bases). The CDR3 runs 15 residues. The V end lost 6 bases, the J end lost 3 bases, and 15 bases lay between the germline ends. The germline gives CDR1 MNHNS, CDR2 SASEGT. CDR3 nucleotides: TGTGCCAGCAGAGGCATAACAGACAGCTACAATGAGCAGTTCTTC. Translated: CASRGITDSYNEQFF.

The V and J genes are TRBV30 and TRBJ2-5, with 7 bases aligning to TRBD2. V was clipped by 4 bases and J by 5 bases; unmatched bases: 10. This CDR3 has 14 amino acids. CDR1 is GTSNPN and CDR2 is SVGIG in the germline V gene (reference sequence). The CDR3 DNA follows: TGTGCCTGGACGAAGTTTCTAGCGGCTGAGACCCAGTACTTC. This encodes CAWTKFLAAETQYF.

Comments on this clone: Other DNA sequences in this specimen translate into the identical CDR3. The chain couples TRBV15 to TRBJ2-7; D remains ambiguous. Germline V gene data show CDR1 as LNHNV and CDR2 as YYDKDF (reference sequence). V was clipped by 0 bases and J by 3 bases, with 9 bases between them. CDR3 size: 14 residues. The CDR3 spells CATSRDPGSYEQYF. Written as DNA, the CDR3 is TGTGCCACCAGCAGAGATCCGGGCAGCTACGAGCAGTACTTC.

The rearrangement links TRBV2 to TRBJ2-7, with D possibly being TRBD1 (6 bases). Germline CDR1 SNHLY, CDR2 FYNNEI. V lost 1 base, J lost 0 bases, and 10 bases lay in between. The CDR3 is made up of 15 amino acids. The CDR3 is CASSEGTVRSYEQYF. The CDR3 DNA reads TGTGCCAGCAGTGAAGGGACAGTCCGCTCCTACGAGCAGTACTTC.

This rearrangement joins TRBV29-1 to TRBJ2-5; TRBD1 matches at 8 bases. Germline trimming cut 4 bases from V and 2 bases from J; bases unmatched to any gene: 6. The CDR3 runs 14 residues. Germline values: CDR1 SQVTM, CDR2 ANQGSEA. CDR3 DNA sequence: TGCAGCGTTGTGGCAGGGGGCTTTCAAGAGACCCAGTACTTC. Translation: CSVVAGGFQETQYF.

J is TRBJ1-4 and V is TRBV7-9, with a possible D match to TRBD1 (6 bases). Germline CDR1 reads SEHNR; CDR2 reads FQNEAQ (reference sequence). Trimming stripped 4 bases from V and 5 bases from J, with 14 bases between. The CDR3 totals 15 residues. CDR3 loop: CASSSEGVRNEKLFF. CDR3 sequence (DNA): TGTGCCAGCAGCTCAGAGGGGGTGCGGAATGAAAAACTGTTTTTT.

The gene calls are TRBV28 and TRBJ2-3; tentatively, D is TRBD1 or TRBD2 (5 bases each). The germline V gene encodes CDR1 MDHEN and CDR2 SYDVKM. Deletions cut 8 bases from V and 3 bases from J, with 12 bases between. This CDR3 is built from 13 residues. The CDR3 DNA reads TGTGCCAGCCGGGACCCCTATACAGATACGCAGTATTTT. Translated: CASRDPYTDTQYF. The full variable domain, rest sourced from reference TRBV28 and TRBJ2-3, is DVKVTQSSRYLVKRTGEKVFLECVQDMDHENMFWYRQDPGLGLRLIYFSYDVKMKEKGDIPEGYSVSREKKERFSLILESASTNQTSMYLCASRDPYTDTQYFGPGTRLTVL.

The chain couples TRBV19 to TRBJ1-6; possible D gene TRBD1, 5 bases. V lost 8 bases, J lost 10 bases, and 18 bases lay in between. The length of the CDR3 is 14 residues. The germline V gene encodes CDR1 LNHDA and CDR2 SQIVND (reference sequence). This CDR3 reads CASDFQGGKSPLHF. In DNA, the CDR3 is TGTGCCAGTGATTTTCAGGGAGGAAAGTCACCCCTCCACTTT.

In DNA, the CDR3 is TGTGCCAGCAGCTCCGGGACAGGGGGCTACGGCACAGATACGCAGTATTTT. Its protein product is CASSSGTGGYGTDTQYF. The chain carries TRBV5-4 and TRBJ2-3; 12 bases line up with TRBD1. The J segment lost 1 base and the V segment lost 3 bases, leaving 6 bases of the junction unmatched. This CDR3 is built from 17 residues. Germline-derived CDR1 and CDR2 are SGHNT and YYREEE (reference sequence).

The chain couples TRBV7-2 to TRBJ2-4, with 12 bases that match TRBD2. The V and J ends lost 3 bases and 1 base, in that order; junction bases with no gene match: 4. From germline, CDR1 is SGHTA and CDR2 FQGNSA. The CDR3 totals 17 residues. The CDR3 sequence: CASSLTTSGSAKNIQYF. DNA of the CDR3: TGTGCCAGCAGCTTGACGACTAGCGGGAGCGCCAAAAACATTCAGTACTTC.